This is a list of T cell receptor beta chains from one sample in a study of human T cells and chemical hapten exposure. TCRdb re-called the RACE reads with MiXCR, one entry per CDR3 protein. Seen here are under 450,000 distinct CDR3 sequences, about 6.3% observed once, and the top ten hold roughly 5.4%. The source was whole blood, collected in connection with sensitization to the hapten diphenylcyclopropenone (DPC). Receptors originate from a woman aged 18-30 years with alopecia areata. Some clones in this sample may be carry-over from other donors' samples. Each CDR3 is given with its conserved first and last residue. D genes are given only for firm matches. Size is stated for part of the rows, as once, few or many counts, or as a class when the clone is expanded.

j_call v_call d_call clone_size cdr3_nt cdr3_aa
TRBJ1-2 TRBV7-9 . . TGTGCCAGCAGTCCATTACTTAGAGGAGTGGATGACTATGGCTACACCTTC CASSPLLRGVDDYGYTF
TRBJ2-3 TRBV10-3 . . TGTGCCATCAGTGTCGAGGGGGGACTGACAGATACGCAGTATTTT CAISVEGGLTDTQYF
TRBJ1-1 TRBV5-1 TRBD1 many TGCGCCAGCAGCTTGGGACAGGGTACCGATGAAGCTTTCTTT CASSLGQGTDEAFF
TRBJ1-1 TRBV6-7 . many TGTGCCAGCTGGGGGACTGAAGCTTTCTTT CASWGTEAFF
TRBJ1-1 TRBV15 . many TGTGCCACCAGCAGAGATCGGGGGGCCCCTAACACTGAAGCTTTCTTT CATSRDRGAPNTEAFF
TRBJ1-1 TRBV7-9 . many TGTGCCAGCAGCTTAGAAGGCGGGTATACTGAAGCTTTCTTT CASSLEGGYTEAFF
TRBJ2-2 TRBV6-5 TRBD1 . TGTGCCAGCAGTAGGGGACAGGGTGAAACCGGGGAGCTGTTTTTT CASSRGQGETGELFF
TRBJ1-2 TRBV7-9 . few TGTGCCAGCAGGGAGGGCGCTGGCTATGGCTACACCTTC CASREGAGYGYTF
TRBJ2-3 TRBV12-5 . few TGTGCTAGTGGTTTGGTGCTATTCGACAGGCAAGTCACAGATACGCAGTATTTT CASGLVLFDRQVTDTQYF
TRBJ2-7 TRBV6-5 . many TGTGCCAGCAGACCGGGACAACGGAGCGAGCAGTACTTC CASRPGQRSEQYF
TRBJ2-1 TRBV15 . many TGTGCCACCAGTACCGGGACTGTGACCTACAATGAGCAGTTCTTC CATSTGTVTYNEQFF
TRBJ1-6 TRBV9 TRBD1 once TGTGCCAGCAATGCCTACGGACAGGGGAATTCACCCCTCCACTTT CASNAYGQGNSPLHF
TRBJ2-3 TRBV18 TRBD2 . TGTGCCACCTCCAACCCTCGGGGGGTTAGCACAGATACGCAGTATTTT CATSNPRGVSTDTQYF
TRBJ1-2 TRBV5-5 . . TGTGCCAGCAGCTTGGCTAGCAGCCCTATGGGCTACACCTTC CASSLASSPMGYTF
TRBJ2-7 TRBV7-9 . many TGTGCCAGCAGCTTCGCCGCCTACGAGCAGTACTTC CASSFAAYEQYF
TRBJ1-2 TRBV6-5 . . TGTGCCAGCAGTTCCACCCAAGCCGACGGGGGGGCCGACGGCTACACCTTC CASSSTQADGGADGYTF
TRBJ2-7 TRBV20-1 TRBD2 . TGCAGTGCTAATAAGGCGGGGGGGACCTACGAGCAGTACTTC CSANKAGGTYEQYF
TRBJ2-7 TRBV6-5 TRBD2 many TGTGCCAGCAGTTACTCGGGACTAGCGGGGGGGCAAAGGCCCTACGAGCAGTACTTC CASSYSGLAGGQRPYEQYF
TRBJ1-5 TRBV2 TRBD1 many TGTGCCAGCAGGCTAACAGGGGGCAATCAGCCCCAGCATTTT CASRLTGGNQPQHF
TRBJ2-2 TRBV9 . few TGTGCCAGCAGCGTAGTTGGGACGTCGAACGCCGGGGAGCTGTTTTTT CASSVVGTSNAGELFF
TRBJ2-5 TRBV6-5 TRBD2 . TGTGCCAGCAGTTATGGGGTTAGCGGGGGGTACCAAGAGACCCAGTACTTC CASSYGVSGGYQETQYF
TRBJ2-3 TRBV6-5 . . TGTGCCACCGGCCTTACAATCGGGGCAGATACGCAGTATTTT CATGLTIGADTQYF
TRBJ2-7 TRBV4-3 TRBD2 many TGCGCCAGCAGCCCGGGACTAGGCAAGTACGAGCAGTACTTC CASSPGLGKYEQYF
TRBJ1-2 TRBV12-3/TRBV12-4 . many TGTGCCAGCAGACCTCACGGCCCCTATGGCTACACCTTC CASRPHGPYGYTF
TRBJ1-2 TRBV2 . . TGTGCCAGCAGTGCCGAGAGTACGGGGTATGGCTACACCTTC CASSAESTGYGYTF
TRBJ2-1 TRBV28 TRBD1 many TGTGCCACCTTAATTGAGGGGGCCCTCCCGAGGGATGAGCAGTTCTTC CATLIEGALPRDEQFF
TRBJ2-6 TRBV5-5 . many TGTGCCAGCAGCCGAGGGGGCTCTGGGGCCAACGTCCTGACTTTC CASSRGGSGANVLTF
TRBJ2-3 TRBV3-1 . . TGTGCCAGCAGCCTGGAGGATGCGCAGTATTTT CASSLEDAQYF
TRBJ1-5 TRBV12-3/TRBV12-4 TRBD1 . TGTGCCAGCAGTTTGATGGACAGGGGACTGGTTGGGGGCAATCAGCCCCAGCATTTT CASSLMDRGLVGGNQPQHF
TRBJ1-1 TRBV7-2 . many TGTGCCAGCAGCTTAGGCACAGGGTTAGACACTGAAGCTTTCTTT CASSLGTGLDTEAFF
TRBJ2-6 TRBV7-9 . many TGTGCCAGCAGCTTACGAGTTTACGGGGCCAACGTCCTGACTTTC CASSLRVYGANVLTF
TRBJ2-7 TRBV12-3/TRBV12-4 . few TGTGCCAGCAGTTTGGGAAAGGGGGACTACGAGCAGTACTTC CASSLGKGDYEQYF
TRBJ1-2 TRBV10-3 TRBD1 many TGTGCCATCATTCCCGACAGGGGAGGGGGCTACACCTTC CAIIPDRGGGYTF
TRBJ1-4 TRBV20-1 TRBD1 many TGCAGTGCGGAAAACAGGGGATTTAATGAAAAACTGTTTTTT CSAENRGFNEKLFF
TRBJ2-7 TRBV7-9 . few TGTGCCAGCAGCCCCATGGGGCAGGGGACGTCCGAGCAGTACTTC CASSPMGQGTSEQYF
TRBJ2-7 TRBV2 . . TGTGCCAGCAGTGAAGGGTGGGGGGCCTACGAGCAGTACTTC CASSEGWGAYEQYF
TRBJ1-1 TRBV2 TRBD1 . TGTGCCAGCAGTGCTAAGACAGGGGGCCCGCTATTCACTGAAGCTTTCTTT CASSAKTGGPLFTEAFF